These T cell receptor beta chains were read from a single sample in a study of beta chain features in type 1 diabetes. Generated by immunoSEQ multiplex PCR, the TCRdb table keeps only in-frame clones and is missing some. This sample has a few hundred thousand clones, with 9.6% found just once. The sample was central memory CD4+ T cells from blood. Source of these receptors: a man younger than 45 with type 1 diabetes. CDR3s include the opening cysteine and the closing phenylalanine or tryptophan. D genes are given only for firm matches. The listing skips clone size in some rows; elsewhere it reads once, few, many or a size class.

>.|TRBJ1-2|.|TRBV11-2
CASSLSGAGSAYGYTF
TGTGCCAGCAGCCTCTCCGGGGCAGGGTCCGCCTATGGCTACACCTTC
>.|TRBJ1-4|few|TRBV19
CASSLRPREKLFF
TGTGCCAGTAGTCTCCGGCCTAGGGAAAAACTGTTTTTT
>TRBD2|TRBJ2-7|.|TRBV28
CASSPFVFSQRGKSYEQYF
TGTGCCAGCAGTCCCTTCGTTTTCAGCCAGCGGGGGAAATCCTACGAGCAGTACTTC
>.|TRBJ2-5|few|TRBV15
CATSRDGQGETQYF
TGTGCCACCAGCAGAGATGGGCAGGGAGAGACCCAGTACTTC
>TRBD2|TRBJ2-3|.|TRBV5-4
CASSLEGLAEVKF
TGTGCCAGCAGCTTGGAAGGGCTAGCGGAGGTAAAATTT
>TRBD2|TRBJ2-1|.|TRBV5-1
CASSLVVAGGPSNEQFF
TGCGCCAGCAGCTTGGTGGTAGCGGGAGGGCCGAGTAATGAGCAGTTCTTC
>.|TRBJ2-1|many|TRBV29-1
CSAEVLSRFF
TGCAGCGCCGAAGTCCTAAGCAGGTTCTTC
>.|TRBJ1-1|few|TRBV11-2
CASRFTGPNTEAFF
TGTGCCAGCAGATTTACAGGGCCGAACACTGAAGCTTTCTTT
>.|TRBJ2-5|.|TRBV28
CASSLFGNQETQYF
TGTGCCAGCAGTTTATTCGGCAACCAAGAGACCCAGTACTTC
>TRBD2|TRBJ2-1|.|TRBV5-6
CASSGGLLAGPYNEQFF
TGTGCCAGCAGCGGCGGGTTGCTAGCGGGCCCCTACAATGAGCAGTTCTTC
>.|TRBJ2-7|.|TRBV21-1
CASSSRLAGGYEQYF
TGTGCCAGCAGCTCGCGACTAGCGGGAGGTTACGAGCAGTACTTC
>TRBD1|TRBJ2-5|few|TRBV28
CASSRTGFQETQYF
TGTGCCAGCAGCAGGACAGGTTTCCAAGAGACCCAGTACTTC